This T cell receptor (beta chain) was identified in a study of blood T cell repertoires in COVID-19. Study-level background: The study drew acute and convalescent COVID-19 samples from the United States, Italy and Spain.

Germline V gene sequence: CDR1 SGHVS, CDR2 FQNEAQ. Trimming removed 5 bases from V and 4 bases from J, with 12 bases in between. This CDR3 contains 14 residues. Assay: immunoSEQ multiplex PCR; the TCRdb copy retains only in-frame clones and omits some. The sample holds about 140,000 clones; around 80% are singletons and the top ten take around 16%. The chain uses TRBV7-8 and TRBJ2-1, with D tentatively TRBD2 (5 bases). The sample consisted of peripheral blood. The clonotype was recovered from a man aged 50 to 60 with acute or convalescent COVID-19. The CDR3: CASSPAGVYNEQFF. CDR3 in DNA: TGTGCCAGCAGCCCAGCCGGGGTATACAATGAGCAGTTCTTC. The full variable domain, completed using reference TRBV7-8 and TRBJ2-1, is GAGVSQSPRYKVAKRGQDVALRCDPISGHVSLFWYQQALGQGPEFLTYFQNEAQLDKSGLPSDRFFAERPEGSVSTLKIQRTQQEDSAVYLCASSPAGVYNEQFFGPGTRLTVL.